A selection of T cell receptor beta chains follows, all from one sample in a study of CD4 and CD8 cells across lung adenocarcinoma regions. TCRdb re-analysed the PCR reads in MiXCR, keeping a single row per CDR3 protein. In the table there are 15,000 to 20,000 distinct CDR3 sequences, roughly half of which are singletons. Sequencing was carried out using CD8+ T cells from the center of a lung tumor. These TCRs come from a female donor with lung adenocarcinoma. The CD4 and CD8 labels of this study may be unreliable. The CDR3 runs from the conserved cysteine through the conserved F or W. D genes are given only for firm matches. Size is omitted from some rows. Given values are once, few, many or a class for expanded clones.

>TRBV6-1|NA|TRBD1|TRBJ1-5
CASSTGQGNNQPQHF
TGTGCCAGCAGTACAGGACAGGGGAATAATCAGCCCCAGCATTTT
>TRBV6-1|many|NA|TRBJ1-6
CASSEAGEGSPLHF
TGTGCCAGCAGTGAAGCAGGGGAGGGTTCACCCCTCCACTTT
>TRBV6-5|NA|NA|TRBJ2-1
CASSYSPVSGTYNEQFF
TGTGCCAGCAGTTACTCGCCGGTGAGCGGTACTTACAATGAGCAGTTCTTC
>TRBV6-1|few|NA|TRBJ1-2
CASSRGEVYGYTF
TGTGCCAGCAGTCGGGGGGAGGTCTATGGCTACACCTTC
>TRBV7-7|many|TRBD2|TRBJ2-3
CASSPSGGGAFGTDTQYF
TGTGCTAGCAGCCCCTCGGGCGGGGGAGCCTTTGGCACAGATACGCAGTATTTT
>TRBV6-5|NA|TRBD1|TRBJ2-1
CASSYSTGGGNEQFF
TGTGCCAGCAGTTACTCGACAGGGGGTGGCAATGAGCAGTTCTTC
>TRBV6-1|few|NA|TRBJ2-2
CASSSARINTGELFF
TGTGCCAGCAGTAGCGCTAGAATAAACACCGGGGAGCTGTTTTTT
>TRBV6-1|NA|NA|TRBJ2-1
CASSQGGGTQFF
TGTGCCAGCAGTCAGGGGGGCGGGACCCAGTTCTTC
>TRBV11-3|many|NA|TRBJ2-1
CASSLGTGTGEQFF
TGTGCCAGCAGCTTAGGTACGGGGACGGGTGAGCAGTTCTTC
>TRBV12-3/TRBV12-4|NA|TRBD2|TRBJ2-7
CASSFFSGGSSYEQYF
TGTGCCAGCAGTTTCTTTAGCGGGGGAAGCTCCTACGAGCAGTACTTC
>TRBV6-1|NA|TRBD1|TRBJ2-4
CASNTGGQRNIQYF
TGTGCCAGCAACACTGGGGGACAGAGAAACATTCAGTACTTC
>TRBV6-1|many|NA|TRBJ1-5
CASNLNGRQPQHF
TGTGCCAGCAACCTAAATGGTCGGCAGCCCCAGCATTTT
>TRBV4-2|NA|NA|TRBJ2-3
CASSQDGADTQYF
TGTGCCAGCAGCCAAGATGGAGCGGATACGCAGTATTTT
>TRBV6-1|NA|NA|TRBJ2-5
CASSLRQQETQYF
TGTGCCAGCAGCCTCAGACAGCAAGAGACCCAGTACTTC
>TRBV10-3|NA|TRBD2|TRBJ2-2
CAREAGSTGALFF
TGTGCCCGGGAGGCAGGGAGCACCGGGGCGCTGTTTTTT
>TRBV6-1|many|NA|TRBJ2-5
CASSEGGRETQYF
TGTGCCAGCAGTGAAGGGGGGAGGGAGACCCAGTACTTC
>TRBV25-1|NA|NA|TRBJ2-3
CASSERGSPGKDTQYF
TGTGCCAGCAGTGAACGGGGTTCCCCTGGCAAAGATACGCAGTATTTT
>TRBV6-1|NA|TRBD2|TRBJ2-1
CASSLRAGLAGNEQFF
TGTGCCAGCAGTTTAAGGGCTGGACTAGCGGGCAATGAGCAGTTCTTC
>TRBV6-1|many|TRBD1|TRBJ1-1
CASSRGDRGEAFF
TGTGCCAGCAGCAGAGGTGACAGGGGCGAGGCTTTCTTT
>TRBV4-1|NA|NA|TRBJ2-7
CASSQDQGAGNHEQYF
TGCGCCAGCAGCCAAGATCAGGGCGCGGGGAACCACGAGCAGTACTTC
>TRBV6-5|NA|NA|TRBJ2-1
CASSYSETRNEQFF
TGTGCCAGCAGTTACTCCGAGACTAGGAATGAGCAGTTCTTC
>TRBV11-3|few|NA|TRBJ2-1
CASSLVPDEQFF
TGTGCCAGCAGCTTAGTCCCGGACGAGCAGTTCTTC
>TRBV10-2|once|NA|TRBJ2-5
CAGSEGGGGRGQYF
TGCGCGGGCAGTGAGGGTGGTGGCGGAAGGGGCCAGTACTTT
>TRBV7-2|many|TRBD2|TRBJ2-7
CASSLSGGYEQYF
TGTGCCAGCAGCTTATCGGGGGGCTACGAGCAGTACTTC
>TRBV6-2/TRBV6-3|NA|NA|TRBJ2-7
CASSYGDSRYEQYF
TGTGCCAGCAGTTATGGGGACTCGCGGTACGAGCAGTACTTC
>TRBV7-2|once|TRBD2|TRBJ2-1
CASGGGGGGGGYNEQFF
TGTGCCAGCGGCGGGGGGGGGGGGGGGGGGGGCTACAATGAGCAGTTCTTC
>TRBV6-2/TRBV6-3|many|NA|TRBJ2-7
CASSYGQGNTYEQYF
TGTGCCAGCAGTTACGGGCAGGGAAACACCTACGAGCAGTACTTC
>TRBV6-5|NA|NA|TRBJ2-3
CASSSSGWADTQYF
TGTGCCAGCAGTTCCTCAGGATGGGCAGATACGCAGTATTTT
>TRBV4-3|NA|TRBD2|TRBJ2-1
CASSQDLGLAGVEQFF
TGCGCCAGCAGCCAAGATTTAGGACTAGCGGGGGTCGAGCAGTTCTTC
>TRBV7-2|NA|TRBD1|TRBJ1-2
CASSSRQGQDYGYTF
TGTGCCAGCAGCTCGCGACAGGGGCAAGACTATGGCTACACCTTC
>TRBV6-5|NA|NA|TRBJ2-7
CASSYSGGTEQYF
TGTGCCAGCAGTTACTCGGGCGGGACCGAGCAGTACTTC
>TRBV4-2|few|NA|TRBJ2-3
CASSQTDSTNTDTQYF
TGTGCCAGCAGCCAGACAGACTCGACCAATACAGATACGCAGTATTTT
>TRBV6-6|medium-sized|NA|TRBJ2-7
CASSSGLEQYF
TGTGCCAGCAGTTCGGGCCTCGAGCAGTACTTC
>TRBV10-2|many|NA|TRBJ2-5
CASSESGYQETQYF
TGCGCCAGCAGTGAGAGTGGGTACCAAGAGACCCAGTACTTC
>TRBV6-1|NA|TRBD2|TRBJ2-5
CASILTSGGWETQYF
TGTGCCAGCATCTTGACTAGCGGTGGATGGGAGACCCAGTACTTC